This T cell receptor (beta chain) was profiled in a study of blood T cell repertoires in COVID-19. Authors' analysis steps: Using reference gene primer amplification, nucleated cell counts were estimated. The assay was immunoSEQ multiplex PCR, and TCRdb's table has in-frame clones only and misses some. V, J and clone size derive from that table, while D and trimming were established from the DNA sequence. The sample yields some 250,000 clones, approximately 84% seen once. J lost 8 bases, V lost 5 bases, and 6 bases had no gene match. The CDR3 covers 13 residues. Germline lookup yields CDR1 WNHNN and CDR2 SYGVQD (reference sequence).

The sequence was collected from a woman of 80 years or more with acute or convalescent COVID-19. The specimen was peripheral blood. The chain uses TRBV10-1 and TRBJ1-2; TRBD1 agrees at 9 bases. Here the CDR3 reads CASSKGQGGGYTF. CDR3 DNA sequence: TGCGCCAGCAGTAAGGGACAGGGCGGAGGCTACACCTTC.